Listed below are T cell receptor beta chains from one sample, sequenced in a study of cytomegalovirus exposure and HLA in healthy donors. Profiled with immunoSEQ multiplex PCR; TCRdb holds only in-frame clones, not every one. The sample contains about 120,000 clones, around 80% of which appear only once. The sequenced sample was PBMCs. All receptors derive from a female donor in good health and CMV-seronegative. CDR3s include the opening cysteine and the closing phenylalanine or tryptophan. D genes are given only for firm matches. Clone size is stated in some rows and not others, as once, few, many or a class when expanded.

j_gene: TRBJ2-3; abundance: few; v_gene: TRBV18; d_gene: TRBD1; CDR3nt: TGTGCCAGCTCACCACAGGGGGCAGGAGTAGTGGATACGCAGTATTTT; CDR3aa: CASSPQGAGVVDTQYF
j_gene: TRBJ1-1; abundance: once; v_gene: TRBV15; d_gene: -; CDR3nt: TGTGCCACCAGCAGAGATCTAGAAACCACTGAAGCTTTCTTT; CDR3aa: CATSRDLETTEAFF
j_gene: TRBJ2-2; abundance: -; v_gene: TRBV18; d_gene: TRBD1; CDR3nt: TGTGCCAGCTCACACGGGACAGGGAAAGTTACCGGGGAGCTGTTTTTT; CDR3aa: CASSHGTGKVTGELFF
j_gene: TRBJ2-2; abundance: -; v_gene: TRBV10-2; d_gene: TRBD1; CDR3nt: TGCGCCAGCAGACAGGGGCCAAACACCGGGGAGCTGTTTTTT; CDR3aa: CASRQGPNTGELFF
j_gene: TRBJ1-1; abundance: -; v_gene: TRBV6-5; d_gene: -; CDR3nt: TGTGCCAGCTTTCCTCAGGGTATGAACACTGAAGCTTTCTTT; CDR3aa: CASFPQGMNTEAFF
j_gene: TRBJ1-3; abundance: -; v_gene: TRBV4-2; d_gene: -; CDR3nt: TGTGCCAGCAGCCAAGGGGGCGCGGGGGCCTCTGGAAACACCATATATTTT; CDR3aa: CASSQGGAGASGNTIYF
j_gene: TRBJ2-6; abundance: -; v_gene: TRBV7-6; d_gene: TRBD2; CDR3nt: TGTGCCAGCAGCTATCCACTAGCGGGAGCCCTCCGGGGGGCCAACGTCCTGACTTTC; CDR3aa: CASSYPLAGALRGANVLTF
j_gene: TRBJ2-1; abundance: -; v_gene: TRBV9; d_gene: TRBD2; CDR3nt: TGTGCCAGCAGCGTAGCACTAGCGGGGGGGCCAAGCAATGAGCAGTTCTTC; CDR3aa: CASSVALAGGPSNEQFF
j_gene: TRBJ1-2; abundance: few; v_gene: TRBV27; d_gene: TRBD1; CDR3nt: TGTGCCAGCAAACTGACTCGGACAGGAAACTATGGCTACACCTTC; CDR3aa: CASKLTRTGNYGYTF
j_gene: TRBJ1-3; abundance: -; v_gene: TRBV2; d_gene: -; CDR3nt: TGTGCCAGCAGTAACCAGGGAAGATCTGGAAACACCATATATTTT; CDR3aa: CASSNQGRSGNTIYF
j_gene: TRBJ2-7; abundance: -; v_gene: TRBV19; d_gene: TRBD2; CDR3nt: TGTGCCAGTAGTAGGAACCTAGCGGGGTCCTACGAGCAGTACTTC; CDR3aa: CASSRNLAGSYEQYF
j_gene: TRBJ1-2; abundance: -; v_gene: TRBV27; d_gene: -; CDR3nt: TGTGCCAGCAGTTTATCCCGATTACAGGGCTATGGCTACACCTTC; CDR3aa: CASSLSRLQGYGYTF
j_gene: TRBJ2-1; abundance: once; v_gene: TRBV5-1; d_gene: TRBD1; CDR3nt: TGCGCCAGCAGCTTTAGTACAGGGGGTTCCTACAATGAGCAGTTCTTC; CDR3aa: CASSFSTGGSYNEQFF
j_gene: TRBJ2-2; abundance: -; v_gene: TRBV30; d_gene: -; CDR3nt: TGTGCCTGGATCACCACGGGTACCGGGGAGCTGTTTTTT; CDR3aa: CAWITTGTGELFF
j_gene: TRBJ2-2; abundance: few; v_gene: TRBV28; d_gene: -; CDR3nt: TGTGCCAGCAGTTTCACTGCCGGGGAGCTGTTTTTT; CDR3aa: CASSFTAGELFF
j_gene: TRBJ1-1; abundance: -; v_gene: TRBV7-9; d_gene: -; CDR3nt: TGTGCCAGCAGCTTCTTAAGTTTGGGCAGGGACACTGAAGCTTTCTTT; CDR3aa: CASSFLSLGRDTEAFF
j_gene: TRBJ2-1; abundance: -; v_gene: TRBV6-1; d_gene: -; CDR3nt: TGTGCCAGCAGGCAAGACCTAAGCAGGAACAATGAGCAGTTCTTC; CDR3aa: CASRQDLSRNNEQFF
j_gene: TRBJ2-5; abundance: -; v_gene: TRBV23-1; d_gene: TRBD1; CDR3nt: TGCGCCAGCAGCCCGACTTCGAAGGACAGGGAATGGGAGACCCAGTACTTC; CDR3aa: CASSPTSKDREWETQYF